The rows below give T cell receptor beta chains drawn from one sample of a study of control samples from healthy donors and cancer patients. The assay was immunoSEQ multiplex PCR, and TCRdb's table has in-frame clones only and misses some. The profile shows about 97,000 clones, 92% of them singletons. Material for sequencing was blood. These receptors were collected from a woman aged 18 to 35 in good health. Each CDR3 is given with its conserved first and last residue. D genes are given only for firm matches. For some rows the clone size is stated as once, few or many, or as a class when expanded; others skip it.

D gene: .; clone size: once; J gene: TRBJ2-1; V gene: TRBV7-8; CDR3 protein: CASSLGLGPTYNEQFF; CDR3 DNA: TGTGCCAGCAGCCTCGGTCTCGGCCCGACCTACAATGAGCAGTTCTTC
D gene: .; clone size: .; J gene: TRBJ2-1; V gene: TRBV30; CDR3 protein: CAWSDRETYNEQFF; CDR3 DNA: TGTGCCTGGAGTGACAGGGAGACCTACAATGAGCAGTTCTTC
D gene: .; clone size: .; J gene: TRBJ2-7; V gene: TRBV2; CDR3 protein: CASNWGRDGEQYF; CDR3 DNA: TGTGCCAGCAATTGGGGCAGGGACGGCGAGCAGTACTTC
D gene: .; clone size: .; J gene: TRBJ1-5; V gene: TRBV10-3; CDR3 protein: CAISEYSNQPQHF; CDR3 DNA: TGTGCCATCAGTGAGTACAGCAATCAGCCCCAGCATTTT
D gene: TRBD1; clone size: .; J gene: TRBJ2-5; V gene: TRBV9; CDR3 protein: CASSVDQTGGLRETQYF; CDR3 DNA: TGTGCCAGCAGCGTAGACCAGACAGGGGGCTTGAGAGAGACCCAGTACTTC
D gene: .; clone size: .; J gene: TRBJ2-7; V gene: TRBV5-6; CDR3 protein: CASSFFNGYEQYF; CDR3 DNA: TGTGCCAGCAGCTTTTTTAACGGCTACGAGCAGTACTTC
D gene: .; clone size: few; J gene: TRBJ2-1; V gene: TRBV6-1; CDR3 protein: CASSDTDDFYNEQFF; CDR3 DNA: TGTGCCAGCAGTGATACTGATGACTTTTATAATGAGCAGTTCTTC
D gene: TRBD2; clone size: .; J gene: TRBJ2-1; V gene: TRBV2; CDR3 protein: CASSESGRTSGNEQFF; CDR3 DNA: TGTGCCAGCAGTGAATCGGGGAGGACTAGCGGCAATGAGCAGTTCTTC
D gene: .; clone size: .; J gene: TRBJ1-3; V gene: TRBV28; CDR3 protein: CASSSTLADTIYF; CDR3 DNA: TGTGCCAGCAGTTCGACCCTGGCTGACACCATATATTTT
D gene: TRBD1; clone size: .; J gene: TRBJ2-4; V gene: TRBV7-8; CDR3 protein: CASSYTLGQASPQNIQYF; CDR3 DNA: TGTGCCAGCAGTTACACCCTAGGACAGGCTAGCCCTCAAAACATTCAGTACTTC
D gene: .; clone size: .; J gene: TRBJ1-2; V gene: TRBV24-1; CDR3 protein: CATSDPPRGYTF; CDR3 DNA: TGTGCCACCAGTGACCCTCCCCGCGGCTACACCTTC
D gene: .; clone size: .; J gene: TRBJ1-4; V gene: TRBV19; CDR3 protein: CASSFIGEKLFF; CDR3 DNA: TGTGCCAGTAGTTTTATTGGTGAAAAACTGTTTTTT
D gene: .; clone size: .; J gene: TRBJ1-4; V gene: TRBV4-1; CDR3 protein: CASSQEGTVYDEKLFF; CDR3 DNA: TGCGCCAGCAGCCAAGAAGGAACAGTATATGATGAAAAACTGTTTTTT
D gene: TRBD1; clone size: .; J gene: TRBJ2-7; V gene: TRBV29-1; CDR3 protein: CSVTPGQGSPEQYF; CDR3 DNA: TGCAGCGTTACTCCGGGACAGGGGTCCCCCGAGCAGTACTTC
D gene: TRBD1; clone size: .; J gene: TRBJ2-1; V gene: TRBV7-9; CDR3 protein: CASSLRGQGAVPDEQFF; CDR3 DNA: TGTGCCAGCAGCCTACGCGGACAGGGGGCAGTTCCCGATGAGCAGTTCTTC
D gene: .; clone size: .; J gene: TRBJ1-4; V gene: TRBV2; CDR3 protein: CASSEPRVGYYEKLFF; CDR3 DNA: TGTGCCAGCAGTGAACCGAGGGTGGGGTATTATGAAAAACTGTTTTTT
D gene: .; clone size: .; J gene: TRBJ1-2; V gene: TRBV6-5; CDR3 protein: CASRPFFGGNYGYTF; CDR3 DNA: TGTGCCAGCAGGCCCTTCTTTGGGGGTAACTATGGCTACACCTTC
D gene: TRBD1; clone size: .; J gene: TRBJ1-6; V gene: TRBV5-5; CDR3 protein: CASSLVVGGGSPLHF; CDR3 DNA: TGTGCCAGCAGCTTGGTGGTAGGGGGCGGTTCACCCCTCCACTTT
D gene: TRBD1; clone size: .; J gene: TRBJ2-3; V gene: TRBV6-2/TRBV6-3; CDR3 protein: CASSYLRDRGISSTDTQYF; CDR3 DNA: TGTGCCAGCAGTTACCTCCGGGACAGGGGGATCTCTAGCACAGATACGCAGTATTTT
D gene: TRBD2; clone size: .; J gene: TRBJ2-1; V gene: TRBV24-1; CDR3 protein: CATSGLADSYNEQFF; CDR3 DNA: TGTGCCACTTCCGGCCTAGCGGACTCGTACAATGAGCAGTTCTTC
D gene: .; clone size: once; J gene: TRBJ1-2; V gene: TRBV3-1/TRBV3-2; CDR3 protein: CASSQEADRGYTF; CDR3 DNA: TGTGCCAGCAGCCAAGAAGCAGACCGTGGCTACACCTTC
D gene: .; clone size: .; J gene: TRBJ2-2; V gene: TRBV6-6; CDR3 protein: CASSYSIRASTGELFF; CDR3 DNA: TGTGCCAGCAGTTACTCGATCAGGGCGAGCACCGGGGAGCTGTTTTTT
D gene: .; clone size: .; J gene: TRBJ2-7; V gene: TRBV27; CDR3 protein: CASSPQQGIEQYF; CDR3 DNA: TGTGCCAGCAGTCCCCAGCAGGGAATAGAGCAGTACTTC
D gene: .; clone size: .; J gene: TRBJ1-5; V gene: TRBV12-3/TRBV12-4; CDR3 protein: CASTPAGDQPQHF; CDR3 DNA: TGTGCCAGCACCCCGGCGGGGGATCAGCCCCAGCATTTT
D gene: .; clone size: .; J gene: TRBJ2-3; V gene: TRBV15; CDR3 protein: CATSSATVDTQYF; CDR3 DNA: TGTGCCACCAGCAGCGCGACCGTGGATACGCAGTATTTT
D gene: .; clone size: .; J gene: TRBJ2-3; V gene: TRBV3-1/TRBV3-2; CDR3 protein: CASSQPRSTDTQYF; CDR3 DNA: TGTGCCAGCAGCCAACCTCGCTCCACAGATACGCAGTATTTT